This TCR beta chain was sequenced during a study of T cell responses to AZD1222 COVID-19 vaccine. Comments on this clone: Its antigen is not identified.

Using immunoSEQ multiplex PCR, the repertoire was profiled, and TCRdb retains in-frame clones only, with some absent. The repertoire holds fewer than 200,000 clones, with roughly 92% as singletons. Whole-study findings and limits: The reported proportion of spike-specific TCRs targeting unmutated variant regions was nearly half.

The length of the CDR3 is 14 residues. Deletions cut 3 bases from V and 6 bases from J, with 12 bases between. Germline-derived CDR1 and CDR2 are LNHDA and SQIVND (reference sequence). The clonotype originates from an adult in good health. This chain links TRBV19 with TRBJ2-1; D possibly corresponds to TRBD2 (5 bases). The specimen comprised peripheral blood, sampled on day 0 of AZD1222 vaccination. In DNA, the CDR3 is TGTGCCAGTAGTATCGGCCGGGATCGCAATGAGCAGTTCTTC. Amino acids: CASSIGRDRNEQFF.